This record concerns one TCR beta chain sequence. The sample is drawn from a study of technical replicates of blood from a few donors. The V gene lost 0 bases and the J gene lost 4 bases, with 16 bases spanning the gap. The CDR3 totals 16 residues. Germline CDR1 SGHDT, CDR2 YYEEEE. Generated by immunoSEQ multiplex PCR, the TCRdb table keeps only in-frame clones and is missing some. This table has around 71,000 clones, roughly 92% appearing once. The J gene is TRBJ1-1, the V gene TRBV5-6; a possible D gene is TRBD1 (5 bases). The sequenced sample consisted of T cells isolated from PBMCs. The TCR comes from a human donor in good health. CDR3 region: CASSLVNPAGGTEAFF. The CDR3 region has the DNA TGTGCCAGCAGCTTGGTTAACCCGGCCGGGGGCACTGAAGCTTTCTTT.